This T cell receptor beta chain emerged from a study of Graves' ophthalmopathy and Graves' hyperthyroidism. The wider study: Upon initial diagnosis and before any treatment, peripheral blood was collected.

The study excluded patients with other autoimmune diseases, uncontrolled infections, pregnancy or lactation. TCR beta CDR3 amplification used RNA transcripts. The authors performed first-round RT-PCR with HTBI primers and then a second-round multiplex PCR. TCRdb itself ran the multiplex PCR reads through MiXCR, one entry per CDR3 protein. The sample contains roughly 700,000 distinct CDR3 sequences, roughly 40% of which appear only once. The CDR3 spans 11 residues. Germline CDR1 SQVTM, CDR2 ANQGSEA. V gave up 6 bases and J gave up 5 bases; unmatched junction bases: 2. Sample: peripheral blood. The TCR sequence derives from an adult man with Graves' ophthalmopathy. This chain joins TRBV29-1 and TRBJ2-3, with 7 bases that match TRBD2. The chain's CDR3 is CSVLAGDTQYF. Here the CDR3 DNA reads TGCAGCGTGTTAGCGGGAGATACGCAGTATTTT.